Listed here are 4 T cell receptor beta chains from one sample, sequenced in a study of T cells in localized non-small cell lung cancer. The table came from immunoSEQ multiplex PCR; TCRdb's copy has only in-frame clones and leaves some out. The table shows about 53,000 clones, with approximately 83% occurring only once. This sample comprised peripheral blood mononuclear cells, obtained before any cancer treatment. These receptors were taken from a man aged 35-69 years with stage III lung adenocarcinoma.

The chain couples TRBV11-3 to TRBJ2-7; possible D gene TRBD1, 5 bases. The CDR3 runs 14 residues. V shed 2 bases and J shed 7 bases, with 15 bases lying between them. Per germline, CDR1 SGHNT and CDR2 YENEEA. The CDR3 nucleotides read TGTGCCAGCAGCTTAAGTGACAGTCTATGGGAGCAGTACTTC. The encoded protein is CASSLSDSLWEQYF.

This sequence joins TRBV5-1 and TRBJ2-1; 12 bases are shared with TRBD2. The CDR3 has 14 amino acids. Germline V lookup: CDR1 SGHRS, CDR2 YFSETQ. The V gene end was trimmed by 4 bases and the J gene end by 8 bases; junction bases not matched to a gene: 4. CDR3 bases: TGCGCCAGCAGCATTCCTAGCGGGAGGGATGAGCAGTTCTTC. It specifies CASSIPSGRDEQFF. The full variable domain, with the rest looked up from reference TRBV5-1 and TRBJ2-1, is KAGVTQTPRYLIKTRGQQVTLSCSPISGHRSVSWYQQTPGQGLQFLFEYFSETQRNKGNFPGRFSGRQFSNSRSEMNVSTLELGDSALYLCASSIPSGRDEQFFGPGTRLTVL.

This clone is medium-sized within its sample. J is TRBJ2-7 and V is TRBV6-5; D is unresolved. Germline loops: CDR1 MNHEY, CDR2 SVGAGI. CDR3 length: 11 residues. V was shortened by 2 bases and J by 3 bases, with 2 bases between the two germline ends. CDR3 DNA: TGTGCCAGCAGTTACAACTACGAGCAGTACTTC. Residues: CASSYNYEQYF.

J is TRBJ2-3 and V is TRBV7-9; D call uncertain. CDR3 length: 12 residues. The germline V gene has CDR1 SEHNR and CDR2 FQNEAQ (reference sequence). Trimming stripped 7 bases from V and 2 bases from J, with 7 bases between. The CDR3 spells CASTDTTDTQYF. The DNA of the CDR3 is TGTGCCAGCACCGATACCACAGATACGCAGTATTTT.